The 9 T cell receptor beta chains reported below all come from one sample, sequenced in a study of human thymus T cells. Some clones are missing from TCRdb's copy, which holds only in-frame ones; the method was immunoSEQ multiplex PCR. Of about 130,000 clones in the sample, about 95% were seen once. Corrective cardiac surgery supplied the resected thymus tissue. Material: thymus tissue. The receptors come from a boy in the first two years of life with a congenital heart defect but otherwise immunologically healthy.

J is TRBJ2-3 and V is TRBV30; D is undetermined. CDR1 is GTSNPN, CDR2 SVGIG, per germline (reference sequence). V dropped 1 base and J dropped 0 bases, with 5 bases sitting between them. This CDR3 comprises 13 residues. The CDR3 DNA reads TGTGCCTGGAGTGCCCATAGCACAGATACGCAGTATTTT. This translates into CAWSAHSTDTQYF.

J is TRBJ2-7 and V is TRBV4-3; 8 nucleotides align to TRBD1. CDR3 size: 15 residues. CDR1 is LGHNA and CDR2 is YSLEER in the germline V gene. With V trimmed by 2 bases and J by 3 bases, 6 bases remained unmatched. This chain's CDR3 is CASSQRWTGNYEQYF. The CDR3 DNA reads as TGCGCCAGCAGCCAACGGTGGACAGGGAACTACGAGCAGTACTTC.

This clone was recorded only once. This chain joins TRBV5-1 and TRBJ2-3, with 7 bases aligning to TRBD2. The germline gives CDR1 SGHRS, CDR2 YFSETQ. The V and J ends lost 0 bases and 2 bases, in that order; junction bases with no gene match: 6. This CDR3 contains 16 residues. The CDR3 DNA reads as TGCGCCAGCAGCTTGGGGTGGAGCGGGGACACAGATACGCAGTATTTT. As protein: CASSLGWSGDTDTQYF.

The V and J genes are TRBV19 and TRBJ2-1; possible D gene TRBD1, 6 bases. Trimming left V 2 bases short and J 5 bases short, with 10 bases between. Germline CDR1 reads LNHDA; CDR2 reads SQIVND (reference sequence). The CDR3 is 14 amino acids. CDR3 amino acids: CASSIKQGHNEQFF. The CDR3 DNA reads as TGTGCCAGTAGTATAAAACAGGGACACAATGAGCAGTTCTTC.

The genes are TRBV5-1 and TRBJ1-2; possible D gene TRBD1, 5 bases. Germline values: CDR1 SGHRS, CDR2 YFSETQ. The germline V and J ends were trimmed by 4 bases and 4 bases, with 23 bases remaining between them. CDR3 length: 17 amino acids. CDR3 sequence: CASSLTARGTAIYGYTF. CDR3 coding DNA: TGCGCCAGCAGCCTGACGGCCCGGGGGACGGCCATCTATGGCTACACCTTC.

This clone came up once. Here the CDR3 reads CASSMGGGNSPLHF. DNA of the CDR3: TGTGCCAGTAGTATGGGGGGGGGAAATTCACCCCTCCACTTT. V and J are TRBV19 and TRBJ1-6; D possibly corresponds to TRBD1 (5 bases). The germline gives CDR1 LNHDA, CDR2 SQIVND (reference sequence). V was clipped by 3 bases and J by 7 bases, with 10 bases between them. The CDR3 is 14 residues long.

This chain connects TRBV7-9 to TRBJ1-6; D remains unclear. V was pared by 5 bases and J by 0 bases, with 11 bases between. From germline, CDR1 is SEHNR and CDR2 FQNEAQ (reference sequence). This CDR3 is 16 amino acids long. CDR3 sequence reads: CASSPAPTSYNSPLHF. The CDR3 DNA is TGTGCCAGCAGCCCAGCCCCAACCTCCTATAATTCACCCCTCCACTTT.

J is TRBJ2-1 and V is TRBV5-1; D is possibly TRBD1 (5 bases). Deletions cut 1 base from V and 2 bases from J, with 10 bases between. Germline loops: CDR1 SGHRS, CDR2 YFSETQ. This CDR3 contains 15 residues. CDR3 amino acids: CASSLIVGPYNEQFF. The CDR3 DNA reads TGCGCCAGCAGCTTGATCGTGGGGCCCTACAATGAGCAGTTCTTC. Filled out from reference TRBV5-1 and TRBJ2-1, the complete variable domain reads KAGVTQTPRYLIKTRGQQVTLSCSPISGHRSVSWYQQTPGQGLQFLFEYFSETQRNKGNFPGRFSGRQFSNSRSEMNVSTLELGDSALYLCASSLIVGPYNEQFFGPGTRLTVL.

This sequence joins TRBV7-3 and TRBJ2-2, with TRBD2 identical over 10 bases. The CDR3 is made up of 18 amino acids. V shed 1 base and J 1 base; nucleotides not matched to a gene: 6. The germline CDR1 and CDR2 sequences are SGHTA and FQGTGA. The CDR3 DNA is TGTGCCAGCAGCTTAAACCCTAGCGGGGGACGGAACACCGGGGAGCTGTTTTTT. Translated: CASSLNPSGGRNTGELFF.